Listed below are T cell receptor beta chains from one sample, sequenced in a study of T-cell reconstitution after alpha-beta-depleted transplantation in children. TCRdb recomputed calls from the PCR reads with MiXCR, one row per CDR3 protein. The profile shows about 540,000 distinct CDR3 sequences, about a sixth of them singletons. Source: PBMCs from the stem cell graft donor, taken from the stem cell graft. These receptors all stem from a human donor who donated a stem cell graft to a child with acute lymphoblastic leukemia. The CDR3 runs from the conserved cysteine through the conserved F or W. Each record gives: CDR3 DNA, CDR3 protein, V gene, D gene, clone size, J gene. A D gene is named only where the DNA matches it firmly. Not every row has a clone size; where given, it reads once, few, many or a size class.

TGTGCCAGCAGTTGGACAGGGGGTGTTAATCAGCCCCAGCATTTT	CASSWTGGVNQPQHF	TRBV27	TRBD1	NA	TRBJ1-5
TGTGCCAGCGGCCTGGTTGGGGCCTACGAGCAGTACTTC	CASGLVGAYEQYF	TRBV28	NA	few	TRBJ2-7
TGCGCCAGCAGCTTGGACCCTATCTATGGCTACACCTTC	CASSLDPIYGYTF	TRBV5-1	NA	NA	TRBJ1-2
TGCAGCGTTAGGCCAGGTTCCACTGAAGCTTTCTTT	CSVRPGSTEAFF	TRBV29-1	NA	NA	TRBJ1-1
TGCAGTGCTGGGGACATATACAATGAGCAGTTCTTC	CSAGDIYNEQFF	TRBV20-1	NA	few	TRBJ2-1
TGCGCCAGCAGCCAGACAGGGGGCGCGGAGACCCAGTACTTC	CASSQTGGAETQYF	TRBV5-1	TRBD1	NA	TRBJ2-5
TGTGCCACCAGTGCCCACACAGGGGAAGAGGGCTACACCTTC	CATSAHTGEEGYTF	TRBV24-1	TRBD1	few	TRBJ1-2
TGTGCCAGCAGCCAAGGGGTCACAGATACGCAGTATTTT	CASSQGVTDTQYF	TRBV3-1	NA	few	TRBJ2-3
TGTGCCAGTAGTCCGCCTAGCTCGGACAATGAGCAGTTCTTC	CASSPPSSDNEQFF	TRBV19	NA	NA	TRBJ2-1
TGTGCCAGCAGCTACCCCAGCTCCTACGAGCAGTACTTC	CASSYPSSYEQYF	TRBV7-9	NA	NA	TRBJ2-7
TGTGCCAGCAGCGCATCTAGCTTTGCGCTCTCAGATACGCAGTATTTT	CASSASSFALSDTQYF	TRBV5-6	NA	NA	TRBJ2-3
TGTGCCAGCAGCTTTAGCGGGGGCGATTACAATGAGCAGTTCTTC	CASSFSGGDYNEQFF	TRBV11-2	TRBD2	few	TRBJ2-1
TGTGCCAGCAGTCCCTCGGCGGGCCTCGGGGTGCAGTACTTC	CASSPSAGLGVQYF	TRBV3-1	NA	NA	TRBJ2-7
TGTGCCAGCACCCCGACAGGGGGGTACGAGCAGTACTTC	CASTPTGGYEQYF	TRBV27	TRBD1	many	TRBJ2-7
TGTGCCACCCCAAAGGAGACAGGGATTACCGGGGAGCTGTTTTTT	CATPKETGITGELFF	TRBV18	TRBD1	NA	TRBJ2-2
TGTGCCAGCAGCTTAAGTCTAGCCGGGGAGCTGTTTTTT	CASSLSLAGELFF	TRBV7-3	NA	NA	TRBJ2-2
TGCAGCGCTCAAGTTAGCTCCTACGAGCAGTACTTC	CSAQVSSYEQYF	TRBV29-1	NA	NA	TRBJ2-7
TGCAGTGCTCAGGGAGGCCCTAGAGAGACCCAGTACTTC	CSAQGGPRETQYF	TRBV20-1	NA	NA	TRBJ2-5
TGTGCCAGCAGTTACCTTGACTCTTACAATGAGCAGTTCTTC	CASSYLDSYNEQFF	TRBV6-5	NA	NA	TRBJ2-1
TGCGCCAGCAGCCCATGGCAGGGTGGAGATACGCAGTATTTT	CASSPWQGGDTQYF	TRBV5-1	NA	NA	TRBJ2-3
TGTGCCAGCAGCCGAGACAGAAACAATGAGCAGTTCTTC	CASSRDRNNEQFF	TRBV3-1	NA	few	TRBJ2-1
TGTGCCAGCAGACCACAGGGGAGCTATGGCTACACCTTC	CASRPQGSYGYTF	TRBV12-3/TRBV12-4	TRBD1	few	TRBJ1-2
TGCGCCAGCAGCTTGGGGCAGCGGGAGGGAAAAAACATTCAGTACTTC	CASSLGQREGKNIQYF	TRBV5-1	TRBD2	few	TRBJ2-4
TGTGCCAGCAGTACAGGACAGGGGAACACTGAAGCTTTCTTT	CASSTGQGNTEAFF	TRBV12-3/TRBV12-4	TRBD1	NA	TRBJ1-1
TGCAGTGCCTCGACAGGAGGGGGCCGCTCCTACAATGAGCAGTTCTTC	CSASTGGGRSYNEQFF	TRBV20-1	NA	NA	TRBJ2-1
TGTGCCAGCAGAGAGGGATGGGGTGGCTACACCTTC	CASREGWGGYTF	TRBV2	NA	few	TRBJ1-2
TGTGCCAGCAGTGATGGCAGGGCGGGCACTGAAGCTTTCTTT	CASSDGRAGTEAFF	TRBV2	NA	few	TRBJ1-1
TGCGCCAGCAGCATTGGGCGGGAGTATGGTAATGAGCAGTTCTTC	CASSIGREYGNEQFF	TRBV5-1	TRBD2	NA	TRBJ2-1
TGCAGTGCTAGTTATACACGGGAGTTCACAGATACGCAGTATTTT	CSASYTREFTDTQYF	TRBV20-1	NA	NA	TRBJ2-3
TGTGCCAGCAGCTTAGCGCCTAGCGAAGAGACCCAGTACTTC	CASSLAPSEETQYF	TRBV7-9	NA	NA	TRBJ2-5
TGTGCCAGCAGCGTCGGGGGGACGGTGAACACTGAAGCTTTCTTT	CASSVGGTVNTEAFF	TRBV9	NA	few	TRBJ1-1
TGCGCCAGCAGCTTGGCGGGAGGGCGTCCGCTCAATGAGCAGTTCTTC	CASSLAGGRPLNEQFF	TRBV5-1	TRBD2	few	TRBJ2-1
TGTGCCATCAGGGCGGCAGCGGGAGGGCCTCGGGAGACCCAGTACTTC	CAIRAAAGGPRETQYF	TRBV10-3	TRBD2	few	TRBJ2-5
TGTGCCAGCAGTTACAGGCTAGCGGGAGGGTACACCGGGGAGCTGTTTTTT	CASSYRLAGGYTGELFF	TRBV6-5	TRBD2	NA	TRBJ2-2
TGTGCCAGCAGCTTAGGCGGGAATGAAGCTTTCTTT	CASSLGGNEAFF	TRBV7-9	NA	many	TRBJ1-1
TGCAGTGCTAGGGAGAGGCTCACTTACAATGAGCAGTTCTTC	CSARERLTYNEQFF	TRBV20-1	NA	NA	TRBJ2-1
TGTGCCAGCAGTTTTTGGGGGGGGTCTAACTATGGCTACACCTTC	CASSFWGGSNYGYTF	TRBV12-3/TRBV12-4	NA	NA	TRBJ1-2
TGTGCCAGCAGCTTAGCCAAGCTCCCTAATTCACCCCTCCACTTT	CASSLAKLPNSPLHF	TRBV7-2	NA	few	TRBJ1-6
TGCGCCAGCAGCTTCACTAGCGGAGTGAACACCGGGGAGCTGTTTTTT	CASSFTSGVNTGELFF	TRBV5-1	TRBD2	few	TRBJ2-2
TGCAGCGTTAAGGACAGGGGGGAAGAGACCCAGTACTTC	CSVKDRGEETQYF	TRBV29-1	TRBD1	few	TRBJ2-5
TGCGCCAGTCGAAGGTTTATGGCTTCCTACGAAAAACTGTTTTTT	CASRRFMASYEKLFF	TRBV5-1	NA	NA	TRBJ1-4
TGTGCCAGCAGCTCCGACAGGGGGCTTCACGAGACCCAGTACTTC	CASSSDRGLHETQYF	TRBV7-9	TRBD1	few	TRBJ2-5
TGCAGTGCTCCATCCGGTCTACAGGGGGATCTCTTTAGGTTTAGCGACGAGCAGTACTTC	CSAPSGLQGDLFRFSDEQYF	TRBV20-1	TRBD1	NA	TRBJ2-7
TGTGCCAGCAGTGAAGGGCAGGGGACGAATGGCTACACCTTC	CASSEGQGTNGYTF	TRBV6-1	NA	NA	TRBJ1-2